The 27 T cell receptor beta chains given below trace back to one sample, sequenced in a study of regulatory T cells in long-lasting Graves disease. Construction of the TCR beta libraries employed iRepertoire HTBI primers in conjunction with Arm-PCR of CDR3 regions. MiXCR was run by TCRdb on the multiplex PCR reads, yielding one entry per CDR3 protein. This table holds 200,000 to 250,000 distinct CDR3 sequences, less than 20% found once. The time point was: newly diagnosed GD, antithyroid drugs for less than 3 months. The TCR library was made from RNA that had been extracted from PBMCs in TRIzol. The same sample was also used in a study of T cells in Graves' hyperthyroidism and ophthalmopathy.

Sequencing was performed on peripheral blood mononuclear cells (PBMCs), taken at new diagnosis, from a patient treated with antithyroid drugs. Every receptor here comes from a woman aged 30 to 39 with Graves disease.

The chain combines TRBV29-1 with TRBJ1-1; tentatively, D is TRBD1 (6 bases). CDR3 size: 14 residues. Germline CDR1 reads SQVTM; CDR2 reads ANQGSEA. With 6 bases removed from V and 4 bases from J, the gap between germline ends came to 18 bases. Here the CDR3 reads CSVQGGGRGTEAFF. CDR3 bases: TGCAGCGTCCAAGGAGGGGGACGGGGCACTGAAGCTTTCTTT.

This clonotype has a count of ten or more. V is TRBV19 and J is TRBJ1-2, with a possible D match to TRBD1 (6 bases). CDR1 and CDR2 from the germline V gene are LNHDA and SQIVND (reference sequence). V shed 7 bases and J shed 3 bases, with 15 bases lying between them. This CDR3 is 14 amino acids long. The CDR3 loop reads CASTSWTEDYGYTF. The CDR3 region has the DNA TGTGCCAGTACCTCCTGGACAGAGGACTATGGCTACACCTTC.

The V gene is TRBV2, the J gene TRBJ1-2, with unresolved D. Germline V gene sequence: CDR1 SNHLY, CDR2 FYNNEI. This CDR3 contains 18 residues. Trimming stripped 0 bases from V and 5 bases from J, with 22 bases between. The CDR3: CASSEALLPGRPYYGYTF. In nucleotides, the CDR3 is TGTGCCAGCAGTGAAGCGCTTCTCCCCGGGAGACCTTATTATGGCTACACCTTC. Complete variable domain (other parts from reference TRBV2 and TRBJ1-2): EPEVTQTPSHQVTQMGQEVILRCVPISNHLYFYWYRQILGQKVEFLVSFYNNEISEKSEIFDDQFSVERPDGSNFTLKIRSTKLEDSAMYFCASSEALLPGRPYYGYTFGSGTRLTVV.

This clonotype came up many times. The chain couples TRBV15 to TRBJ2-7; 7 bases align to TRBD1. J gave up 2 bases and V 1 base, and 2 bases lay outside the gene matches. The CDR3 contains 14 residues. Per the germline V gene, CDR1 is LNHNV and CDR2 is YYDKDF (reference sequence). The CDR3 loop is CATSRVGTAYEQYF. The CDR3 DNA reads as TGTGCCACCAGCAGAGTCGGGACAGCCTACGAGCAGTACTTC.

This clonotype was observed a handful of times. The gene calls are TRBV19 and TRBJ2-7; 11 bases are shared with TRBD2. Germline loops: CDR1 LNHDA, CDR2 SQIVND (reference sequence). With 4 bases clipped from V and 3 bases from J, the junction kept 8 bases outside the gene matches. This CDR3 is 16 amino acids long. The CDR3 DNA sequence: TGTGCCAGTAGTAACCGACTAGCGGGGACCAGCTACGAGCAGTACTTC. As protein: CASSNRLAGTSYEQYF.

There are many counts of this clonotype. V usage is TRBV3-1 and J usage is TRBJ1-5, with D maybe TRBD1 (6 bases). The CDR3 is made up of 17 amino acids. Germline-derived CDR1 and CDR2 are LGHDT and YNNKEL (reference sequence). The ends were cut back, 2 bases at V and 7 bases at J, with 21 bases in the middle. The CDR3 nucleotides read TGTGCCAGCAGCCAATGGGGGCTTACAGGAGTTGGCCAGCCCCAGCATTTT. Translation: CASSQWGLTGVGQPQHF.

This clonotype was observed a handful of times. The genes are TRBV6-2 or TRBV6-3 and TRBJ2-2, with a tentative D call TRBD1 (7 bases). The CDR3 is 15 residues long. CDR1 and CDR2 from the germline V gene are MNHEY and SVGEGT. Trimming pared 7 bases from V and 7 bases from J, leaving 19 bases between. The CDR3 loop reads CASNLDRAGGGELFF. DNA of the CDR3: TGTGCCAGCAACCTTGACAGGGCCGGGGGCGGGGAGCTGTTTTTT.

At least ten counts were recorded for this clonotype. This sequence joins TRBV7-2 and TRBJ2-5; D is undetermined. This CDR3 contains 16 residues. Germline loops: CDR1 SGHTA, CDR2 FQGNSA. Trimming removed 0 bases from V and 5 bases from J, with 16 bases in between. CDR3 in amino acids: CASSLAGVGWTETQYF. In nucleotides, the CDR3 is TGTGCCAGCAGCTTAGCCGGTGTCGGGTGGACGGAGACCCAGTACTTC.

CDR3: CASSLFVGVGRATDTQYF. In nucleotides, the CDR3 is TGTGCCAGCAGTTTATTCGTCGGTGTCGGGAGGGCAACAGATACGCAGTATTTT. J is TRBJ2-3 and V is TRBV28; 8 nucleotides match TRBD2. This CDR3 is 18 amino acids long. V shed 1 base and J 3 bases; nucleotides not matched to a gene: 12. Germline CDR1 is MDHEN and CDR2 is SYDVKM. The full variable domain, with the rest looked up from reference TRBV28 and TRBJ2-3, is DVKVTQSSRYLVKRTGEKVFLECVQDMDHENMFWYRQDPGLGLRLIYFSYDVKMKEKGDIPEGYSVSREKKERFSLILESASTNQTSMYLCASSLFVGVGRATDTQYFGPGTRLTVL.

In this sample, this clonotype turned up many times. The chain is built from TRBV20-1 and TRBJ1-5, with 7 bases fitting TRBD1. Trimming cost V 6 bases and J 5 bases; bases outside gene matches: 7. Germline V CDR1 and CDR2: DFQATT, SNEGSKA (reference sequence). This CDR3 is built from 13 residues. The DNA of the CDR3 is TGCAGTGCGACGGGGACAGCGGATCAGCCCCAGCATTTT. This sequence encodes CSATGTADQPQHF.

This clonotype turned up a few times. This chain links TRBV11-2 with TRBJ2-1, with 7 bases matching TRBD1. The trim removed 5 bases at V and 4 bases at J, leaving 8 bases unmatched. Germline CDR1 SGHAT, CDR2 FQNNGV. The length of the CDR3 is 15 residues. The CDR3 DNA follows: TGTGCCAGCAGCCCGATCCTGGGACAGTACAATGAGCAGTTCTTC. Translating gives CASSPILGQYNEQFF. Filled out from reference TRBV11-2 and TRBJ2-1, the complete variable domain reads EAGVAQSPRYKIIEKRQSVAFWCNPISGHATLYWYQQILGQGPKLLIQFQNNGVVDDSQLPKDRFSAERLKGVDSTLKIQPAKLEDSAVYLCASSPILGQYNEQFFGPGTRLTVL.

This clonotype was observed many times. CDR3 loop: CASRVGLAGGGGELFF. The DNA of the CDR3 is TGTGCCAGCAGGGTGGGACTAGCGGGAGGGGGCGGGGAGCTGTTTTTT. This rearrangement joins TRBV6-1 to TRBJ2-2; TRBD2 agrees at 16 bases. The CDR3 contains 16 residues. The germline V gene encodes CDR1 MNHNS and CDR2 SASEGT. Trimming took 6 bases from V and 7 from J; bases not matched to a gene: 5.

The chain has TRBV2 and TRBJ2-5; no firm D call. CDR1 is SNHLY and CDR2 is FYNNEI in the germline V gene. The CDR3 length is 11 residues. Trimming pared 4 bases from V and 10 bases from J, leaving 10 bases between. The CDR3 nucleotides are TGTGCCAGCAGTGTTGAAACATACCAGTACTTC. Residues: CASSVETYQYF.

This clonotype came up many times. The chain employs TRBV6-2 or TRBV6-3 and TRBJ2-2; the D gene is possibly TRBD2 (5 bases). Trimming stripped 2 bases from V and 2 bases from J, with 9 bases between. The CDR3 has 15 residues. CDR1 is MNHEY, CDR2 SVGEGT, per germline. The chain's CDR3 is CASSYEGVNTGELFF. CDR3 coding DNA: TGTGCCAGCAGTTACGAGGGAGTTAACACCGGGGAGCTGTTTTTT.

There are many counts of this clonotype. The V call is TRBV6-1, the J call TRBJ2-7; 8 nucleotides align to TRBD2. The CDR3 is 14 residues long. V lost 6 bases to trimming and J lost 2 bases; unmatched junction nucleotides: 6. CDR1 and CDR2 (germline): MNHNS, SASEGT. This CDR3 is CASRAPGLAYEQYF. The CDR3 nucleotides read TGTGCCAGCAGAGCGCCGGGACTAGCCTACGAGCAGTACTTC.

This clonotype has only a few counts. CDR3 in amino acids: CASSPRRDSTYEQYF. The DNA for the CDR3 is TGTGCCAGCAGCCCAAGGCGGGACAGCACCTACGAGCAGTACTTC. The chain combines TRBV28 with TRBJ2-7; D perhaps matches TRBD1 (7 bases). The CDR3 length is 15 residues. Germline V gives CDR1 MDHEN, CDR2 SYDVKM. The V end was cut by 6 bases, the J end by 2 bases, with 17 bases between.

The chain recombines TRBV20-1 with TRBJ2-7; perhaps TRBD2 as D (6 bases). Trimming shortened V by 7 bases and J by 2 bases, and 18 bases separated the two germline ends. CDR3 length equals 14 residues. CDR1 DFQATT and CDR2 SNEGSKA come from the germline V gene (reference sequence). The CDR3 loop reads CSELAVDRPYEQYF. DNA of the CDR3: TGCAGTGAGTTAGCGGTCGATAGGCCCTACGAGCAGTACTTC.

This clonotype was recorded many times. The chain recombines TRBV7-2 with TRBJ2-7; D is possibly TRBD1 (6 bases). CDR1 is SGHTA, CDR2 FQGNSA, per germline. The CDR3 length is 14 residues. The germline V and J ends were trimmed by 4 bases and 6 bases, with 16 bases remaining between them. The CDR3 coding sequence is TGTGCCAGCAGCTCCGGGACACCTGTGGTCGAGCAGTACTTC. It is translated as CASSSGTPVVEQYF.

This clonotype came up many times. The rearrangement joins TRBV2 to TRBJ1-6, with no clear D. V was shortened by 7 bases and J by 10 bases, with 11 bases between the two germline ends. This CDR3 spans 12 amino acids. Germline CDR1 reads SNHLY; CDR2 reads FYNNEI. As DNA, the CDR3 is TGTGCCAGCACCGCGGGGAGCTCACCCCTCCACTTT. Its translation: CASTAGSSPLHF.

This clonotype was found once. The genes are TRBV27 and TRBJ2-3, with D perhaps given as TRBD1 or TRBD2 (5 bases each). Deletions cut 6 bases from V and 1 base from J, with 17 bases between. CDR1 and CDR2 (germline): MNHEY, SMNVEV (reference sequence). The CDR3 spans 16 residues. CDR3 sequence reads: CASSPRGRGGTDTQYF. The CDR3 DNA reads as TGTGCCAGCAGCCCTCGGGGACGGGGCGGCACAGATACGCAGTATTTT.

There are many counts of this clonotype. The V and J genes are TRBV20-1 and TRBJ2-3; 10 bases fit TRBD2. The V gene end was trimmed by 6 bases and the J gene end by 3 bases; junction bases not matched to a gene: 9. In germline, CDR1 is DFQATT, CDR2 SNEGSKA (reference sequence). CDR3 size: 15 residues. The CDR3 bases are TGCAGTGCCATTCGGGCTAGCGGGGGTACAGATACGCAGTATTTT. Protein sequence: CSAIRASGGTDTQYF.

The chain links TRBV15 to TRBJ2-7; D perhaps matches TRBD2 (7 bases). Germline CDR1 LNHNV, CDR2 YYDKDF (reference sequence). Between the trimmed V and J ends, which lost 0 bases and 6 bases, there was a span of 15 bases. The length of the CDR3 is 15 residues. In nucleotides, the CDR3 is TGTGCCACCAGCAGAGAGGGGGGGGGGCTTGGCGAGCAGTACTTC. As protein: CATSREGGGLGEQYF.

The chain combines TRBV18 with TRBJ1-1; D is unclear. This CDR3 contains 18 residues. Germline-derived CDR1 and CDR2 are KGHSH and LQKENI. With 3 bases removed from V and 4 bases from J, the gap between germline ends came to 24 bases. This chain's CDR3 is CASSPNLRVTSWATEAFF. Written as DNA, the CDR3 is TGTGCCAGCTCACCGAATTTACGGGTAACCTCCTGGGCCACTGAAGCTTTCTTT.

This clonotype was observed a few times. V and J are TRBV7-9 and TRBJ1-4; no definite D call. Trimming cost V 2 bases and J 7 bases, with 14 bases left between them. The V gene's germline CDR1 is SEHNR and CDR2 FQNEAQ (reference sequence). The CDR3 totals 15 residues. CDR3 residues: CASSLRSDLVEKLFF. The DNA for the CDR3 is TGTGCCAGCAGCTTACGCAGCGACCTGGTTGAAAAACTGTTTTTT. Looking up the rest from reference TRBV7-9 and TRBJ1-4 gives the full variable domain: DTGVSQNPRHKITKRGQNVTFRCDPISEHNRLYWYRQTLGQGPEFLTYFQNEAQLEKSRLLSDRFSAERPKGSFSTLEIQRTEQGDSAMYLCASSLRSDLVEKLFFGSGTQLSVL.

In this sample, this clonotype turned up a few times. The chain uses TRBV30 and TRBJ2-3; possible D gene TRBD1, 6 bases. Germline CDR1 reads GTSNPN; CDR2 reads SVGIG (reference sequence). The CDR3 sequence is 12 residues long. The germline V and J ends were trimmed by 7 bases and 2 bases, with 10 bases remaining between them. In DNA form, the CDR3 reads TGTGCCTTTGACAGGAACACAGATACGCAGTATTTT. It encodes CAFDRNTDTQYF.

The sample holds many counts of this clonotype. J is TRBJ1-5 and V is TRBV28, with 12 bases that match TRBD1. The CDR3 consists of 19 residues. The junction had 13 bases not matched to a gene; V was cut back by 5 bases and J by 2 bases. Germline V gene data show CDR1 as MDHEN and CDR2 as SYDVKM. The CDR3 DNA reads TGTGCCAGCAGTCCCCTGATGGGGACAGGGGGCCGAGGCAATCAGCCCCAGCATTTT. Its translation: CASSPLMGTGGRGNQPQHF.

The CDR3 is CASSLPLLSPSGTQYF. The CDR3 DNA reads as TGTGCCAGCAGCTTACCCCTCCTGAGCCCCTCGGGGACGCAGTATTTT. The chain is built from TRBV7-2 and TRBJ2-3; D is perhaps TRBD2 (5 bases). V was clipped by 2 bases and J by 9 bases, with 21 bases between them. The germline CDR1 and CDR2 sequences are SGHTA and FQGNSA. The CDR3 runs to 16 residues.